The source of this T cell receptor (beta chain) is a study of cytomegalovirus exposure and HLA in healthy donors. Study at large: Of 300 to 450 genotyped donors, about 80% clustered with self-reported Caucasian donors. The study, taken as a whole, reports: With further analysis later on, most CMV-associated TCR beta chains appeared HLA-restricted. The classifier reportedly diagnosed cytomegalovirus status with high sensitivity and specificity.

Regarding this clone: Antigen unknown.

After removal of 4 bases from V and 5 bases from J, the junction contained 9 bases not matched to a gene. Germline lookup yields CDR1 LGHNA and CDR2 YSLEER. The CDR3 is made up of 15 amino acids. The donors (healthy individuals) were bone marrow donors. PCR involved 60 Vbeta and 13 Jbeta primers. Profiling relied on immunoSEQ multiplex PCR, and the TCRdb table lists in-frame clones only, not all of them. The sample yields 100,000 or so clones, about 80% seen once. The chain joins TRBV4-3 to TRBJ2-3; 7 bases agree with TRBD1. The sequenced material came from PBMCs. This receptor was taken from a man aged 40-55 years in good health and CMV-seropositive. In DNA, the CDR3 is TGCGCCAGCAGCCGAATCGGGACAGTGGTAGATACGCAGTATTTT. Translation: CASSRIGTVVDTQYF.